These 10 T cell receptor beta chains were all obtained from the same sample, sequenced in a study of Ad26.COV2.S vaccination and SARS-CoV-2 variants. Treatment indicated: roughly 18 received Ad26.COV2.S at low or high dose, single or two shots; 5 received placebo; per-sample allocation not given. The study sampled participants on day 63 after the first vaccine or placebo injection. The method was immunoSEQ multiplex PCR; TCRdb's version includes in-frame clones alone and lacks a portion of them. The table includes 350,000 to 500,000 clones, 88% detected once. The specimen comprised peripheral blood, sampled in a trial of Ad26.COV2.S vaccine versus placebo. These receptors all come from a person between 18 and 60 years old who received the Ad26.COV2.S COVID-19 vaccine or a placebo.

The V gene is TRBV7-2, the J gene TRBJ2-1; the D is unclear. The CDR3 is 16 amino acids. Trimming removed 3 bases from V and 0 bases from J, with 12 bases in between. Germline CDR1 and CDR2: SGHTA and FQGNSA. The DNA for the CDR3 is TGTGCCAGCAGCTTGGGTCCGGCCAACTCCTACAATGAGCAGTTCTTC. Protein: CASSLGPANSYNEQFF.

In its sample, this clone was seen many times. This chain connects TRBV11-2 to TRBJ2-7, with 8 bases aligning to TRBD2. The junction had 6 bases not matched to a gene; V was cut back by 0 bases and J by 5 bases. This CDR3 spans 15 amino acids. Per the germline V gene, CDR1 is SGHAT and CDR2 is FQNNGV. In DNA, the CDR3 is TGTGCCAGCAGCTTAGATCGGGAGGGGAGCCACGAGCAGTACTTC. Protein: CASSLDREGSHEQYF. The full variable domain, rest sourced from reference TRBV11-2 and TRBJ2-7, is EAGVAQSPRYKIIEKRQSVAFWCNPISGHATLYWYQQILGQGPKLLIQFQNNGVVDDSQLPKDRFSAERLKGVDSTLKIQPAKLEDSAVYLCASSLDREGSHEQYFGPGTRLTVT.

The chain couples TRBV4-1 to TRBJ2-1; TRBD2 matches 15 bases. Trimming cost V 1 base and J 10 bases; bases outside gene matches: 5. The CDR3 has 16 residues. The germline gives CDR1 MGHRA, CDR2 YSYEKL. CDR3 sequence (DNA): TGCGCCAGCAGCCAAGGGACTAGCGGGGGGGATAAGGAGCAGTTCTTC. It codes for CASSQGTSGGDKEQFF.

V gene TRBV6-2 or TRBV6-3 combines with J gene TRBJ2-7, with D unclear. V was pared by 6 bases and J by 0 bases, with 6 bases between. This CDR3 is 12 amino acids long. Germline V gene data show CDR1 as MNHEY and CDR2 as SVGEGT. The chain's CDR3 is CASSPPSYEQYF. In DNA, the CDR3 is TGTGCCAGCAGCCCCCCCTCCTACGAGCAGTACTTC.

This chain uses TRBV7-3 with TRBJ1-5; D uncertain. Germline lookup yields CDR1 SGHTA and CDR2 FQGTGA. Trimming took off 1 base at V and 3 bases at J, with 10 bases between the two ends. This CDR3 is built from 15 residues. The CDR3: CASSLSGGSNQPQHF. The CDR3 DNA reads TGTGCCAGCAGCTTAAGCGGAGGGTCCAATCAGCCCCAGCATTTT.

The rearrangement links TRBV19 to TRBJ2-7, with D possibly being TRBD1 or TRBD2 (6 bases each). V was trimmed by 5 bases and J by 6 bases, leaving 20 bases between them. This CDR3 has 15 residues. CDR1 LNHDA and CDR2 SQIVND come from the germline V gene (reference sequence). CDR3 protein: CASSQTGGRFSEQYF. The CDR3, as DNA: TGTGCCAGTAGTCAGACTGGGGGGCGATTCTCCGAGCAGTACTTC.

The J gene is TRBJ1-3, the V gene TRBV7-2; maybe TRBD1 (5 bases). V was pared by 4 bases and J by 6 bases, with 10 bases between. The CDR3 totals 13 residues. Germline V gene data show CDR1 as SGHTA and CDR2 as FQGNSA. CDR3 amino acids: CASSSGTENTIYF. CDR3 in DNA: TGTGCCAGCAGCTCCGGGACTGAAAACACCATATATTTT.

The chain is built from TRBV5-1 and TRBJ2-6; 8 nucleotides align to TRBD1. CDR3 length: 17 residues. In germline, CDR1 is SGHRS, CDR2 YFSETQ. J gave up 4 bases and V 5 bases, and 11 bases lay outside the gene matches. The chain's CDR3 is CASSRGQGVSGANVLTF. The CDR3, as DNA: TGCGCCAGCAGTCGTGGACAGGGTGTTTCCGGGGCCAACGTCCTGACTTTC.

This chain links TRBV4-1 with TRBJ2-3; 10 bases match TRBD2. Trimming at V came to 4 bases and at J to 3 bases, leaving 4 bases not matched to a gene. CDR1 MGHRA and CDR2 YSYEKL come from the germline V gene. This CDR3 spans 15 amino acids. In DNA form, the CDR3 reads TGCGCCAGCAGCCGTCTAGCGGGGGTGACAGATACGCAGTATTTT. It codes for CASSRLAGVTDTQYF.

The rearrangement uses TRBV5-1 and TRBJ2-3; possible D gene TRBD1, 5 bases. CDR3 length: 14 amino acids. Germline values: CDR1 SGHRS, CDR2 YFSETQ. V gave up 8 bases and J gave up 0 bases, with 13 bases separating them. The CDR3 coding sequence is TGCGCCAGGACGGACATGTTTAGCACAGATACGCAGTATTTT. This gives the protein CARTDMFSTDTQYF.